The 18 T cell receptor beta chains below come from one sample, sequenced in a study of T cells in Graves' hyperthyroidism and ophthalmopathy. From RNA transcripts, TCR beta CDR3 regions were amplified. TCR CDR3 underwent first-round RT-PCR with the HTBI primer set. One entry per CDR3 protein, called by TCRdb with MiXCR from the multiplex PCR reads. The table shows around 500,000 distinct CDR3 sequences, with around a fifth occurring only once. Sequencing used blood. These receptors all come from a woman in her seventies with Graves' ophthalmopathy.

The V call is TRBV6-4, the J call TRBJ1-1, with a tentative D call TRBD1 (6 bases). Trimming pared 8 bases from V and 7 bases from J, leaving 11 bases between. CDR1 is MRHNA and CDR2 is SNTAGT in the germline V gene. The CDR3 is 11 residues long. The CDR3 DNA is TGTGCCAGCGGTGGGGGCGGTGAAGCTTTCTTT. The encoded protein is CASGGGGEAFF.

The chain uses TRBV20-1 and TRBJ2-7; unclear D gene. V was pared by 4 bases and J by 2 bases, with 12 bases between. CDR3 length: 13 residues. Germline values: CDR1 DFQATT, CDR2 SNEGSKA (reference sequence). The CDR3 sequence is CSAKAPITYEQYF. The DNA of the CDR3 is TGCAGTGCTAAAGCGCCTATAACCTACGAGCAGTACTTC.

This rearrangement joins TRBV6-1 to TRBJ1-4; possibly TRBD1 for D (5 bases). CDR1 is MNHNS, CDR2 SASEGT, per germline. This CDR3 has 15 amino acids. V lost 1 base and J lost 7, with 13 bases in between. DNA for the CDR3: TGTGCCAGCAGTGAAGTGTGGGACGGGACTGAAAAACTGTTTTTT. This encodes CASSEVWDGTEKLFF.

The DNA of the CDR3 is TGTGCCAGCAGGAGGGCCGGGGTCAACTATGGCTACACCTTC. Its translation is CASRRAGVNYGYTF. This chain joins TRBV6-2 or TRBV6-3 and TRBJ1-2; D not resolved. Trimming pared 6 bases from V and 2 bases from J, leaving 13 bases between. CDR3 size: 14 residues. Per the germline V gene, CDR1 is MNHEY and CDR2 is SVGEGT.

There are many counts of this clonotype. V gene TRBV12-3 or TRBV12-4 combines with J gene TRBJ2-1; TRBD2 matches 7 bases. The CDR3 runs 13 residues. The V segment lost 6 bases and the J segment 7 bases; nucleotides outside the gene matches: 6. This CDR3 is CASSWDYPNEQFF. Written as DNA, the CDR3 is TGTGCCAGCAGCTGGGACTATCCAAATGAGCAGTTCTTC.

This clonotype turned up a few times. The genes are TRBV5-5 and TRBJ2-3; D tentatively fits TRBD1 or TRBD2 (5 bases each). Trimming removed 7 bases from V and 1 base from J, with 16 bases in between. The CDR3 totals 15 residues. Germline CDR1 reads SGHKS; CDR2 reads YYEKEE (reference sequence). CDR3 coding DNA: TGTGCCAGCCAGGTGAGGGGCGGTCGCACAGATACGCAGTATTTT. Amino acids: CASQVRGGRTDTQYF.

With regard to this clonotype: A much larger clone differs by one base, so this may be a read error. The CDR3 coding sequence is TGTGCCAGCAGTTTACCCGTTATGGGGGGAGGTGGCTACACCTTC. It is translated as CASSLPVMGGGGYTF. V and J are TRBV12-3 or TRBV12-4 and TRBJ1-2, with D tentatively TRBD1 (5 bases). The germline V and J ends were trimmed by 2 bases and 7 bases, with 17 bases remaining between them. The CDR3 spans 15 residues.

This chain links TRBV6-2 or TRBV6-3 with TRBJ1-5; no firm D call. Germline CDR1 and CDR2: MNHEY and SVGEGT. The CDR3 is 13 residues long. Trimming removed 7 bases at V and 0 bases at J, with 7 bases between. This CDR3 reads CASKRDSNQPQHF. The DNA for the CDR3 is TGTGCCAGCAAGAGAGATAGCAATCAGCCCCAGCATTTT.

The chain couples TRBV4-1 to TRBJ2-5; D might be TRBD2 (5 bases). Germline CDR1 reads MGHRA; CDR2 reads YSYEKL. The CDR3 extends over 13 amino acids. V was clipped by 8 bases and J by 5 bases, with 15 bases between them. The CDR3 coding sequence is TGCGCCAGCGCACGGGGAGATCGGGAGACCCAGTACTTC. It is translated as CASARGDRETQYF.

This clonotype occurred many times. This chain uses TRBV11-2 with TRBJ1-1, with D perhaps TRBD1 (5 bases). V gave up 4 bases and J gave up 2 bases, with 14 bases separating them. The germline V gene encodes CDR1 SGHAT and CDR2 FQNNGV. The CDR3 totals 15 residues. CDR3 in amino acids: CASSSTGGTNTEAFF. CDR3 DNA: TGTGCCAGCAGCTCGACCGGGGGAACAAACACTGAAGCTTTCTTT.

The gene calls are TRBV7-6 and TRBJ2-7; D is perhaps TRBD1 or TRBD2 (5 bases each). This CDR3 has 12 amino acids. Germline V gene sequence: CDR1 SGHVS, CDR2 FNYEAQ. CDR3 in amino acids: CGGEDGSYEQYF. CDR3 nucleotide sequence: TGTGGAGGGGAAGATGGCTCCTACGAGCAGTACTTC.

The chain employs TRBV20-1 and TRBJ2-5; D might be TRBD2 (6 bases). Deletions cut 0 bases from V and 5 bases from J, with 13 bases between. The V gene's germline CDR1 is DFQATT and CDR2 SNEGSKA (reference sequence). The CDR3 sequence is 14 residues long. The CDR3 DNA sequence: TGCAGTGCTAGAGATCTTAGGAGCGGGGAGACCCAGTACTTC. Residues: CSARDLRSGETQYF.

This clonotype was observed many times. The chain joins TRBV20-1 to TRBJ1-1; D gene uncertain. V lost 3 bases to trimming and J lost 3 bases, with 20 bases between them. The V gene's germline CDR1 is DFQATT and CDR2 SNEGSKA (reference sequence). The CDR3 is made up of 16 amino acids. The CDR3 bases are TGCAGTGCTAGGCTCAGGCAGAGGCCCCACGACACTGAAGCTTTCTTT. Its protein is CSARLRQRPHDTEAFF.

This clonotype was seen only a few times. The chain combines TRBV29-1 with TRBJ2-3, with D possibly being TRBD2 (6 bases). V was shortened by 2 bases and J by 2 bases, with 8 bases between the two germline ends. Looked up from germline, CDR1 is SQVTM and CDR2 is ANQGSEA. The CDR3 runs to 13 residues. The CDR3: CSVETSHTDTQYF. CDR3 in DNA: TGCAGCGTTGAAACTAGCCACACAGATACGCAGTATTTT.

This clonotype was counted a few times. CDR3 nucleotides: TGCGCCAGCAACTACCAGGGCCGGGGGATCTCTGAAGCTTTCTTT. Translating it yields CASNYQGRGISEAFF. The J gene is TRBJ1-1, the V gene TRBV10-2; TRBD1 might be the D (5 bases). Germline loops: CDR1 WSHSY, CDR2 SAAADI. CDR3 length: 15 residues. Trimming pared 7 bases from V and 6 bases from J, leaving 21 bases between.

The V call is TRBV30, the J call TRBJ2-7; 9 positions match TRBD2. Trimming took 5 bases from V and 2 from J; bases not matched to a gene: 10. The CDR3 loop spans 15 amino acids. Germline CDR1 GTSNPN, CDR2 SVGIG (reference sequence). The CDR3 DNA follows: TGTGCCTGGTGGTTAGTGGCGGGAGGGGCCTACGAGCAGTACTTC. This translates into CAWWLVAGGAYEQYF.

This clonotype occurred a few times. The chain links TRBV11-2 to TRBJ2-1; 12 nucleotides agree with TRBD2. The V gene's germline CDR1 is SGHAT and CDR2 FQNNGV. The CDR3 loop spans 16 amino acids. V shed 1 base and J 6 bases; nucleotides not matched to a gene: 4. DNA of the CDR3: TGTGCCAGCAGCTTAGGACGACTAGCGGGAGTCAATGAGCAGTTCTTC. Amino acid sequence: CASSLGRLAGVNEQFF.

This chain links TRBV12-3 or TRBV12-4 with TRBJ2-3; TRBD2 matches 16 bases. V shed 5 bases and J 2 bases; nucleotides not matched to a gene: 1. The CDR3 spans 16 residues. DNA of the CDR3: TGTGCCAGCAGTGGGACTAGCGGGAGGGCCACAGATACGCAGTATTTT. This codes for CASSGTSGRATDTQYF.